This T cell receptor beta chain was identified during a study of response to subunit inactivated influenza vaccine. TCRdb used MiXCR to reprocess the RT-PCR reads, holding one entry per CDR3 protein. The data contain 700,000 to 900,000 distinct CDR3 sequences, approximately 21% of them singletons. Trimming removed 6 bases at V and 4 bases at J, with 10 bases between. Germline V gene lookup returns CDR1 MNHNS and CDR2 SASEGT. The CDR3 is made up of 12 amino acids. Findings of the study overall: The authors suggested that few new T cells are recruited per seasonal influenza vaccination.

As regards this clonotype: Its antigen is unidentified.

The specimen comprised PBMCs from blood, sampled roughly 5 days after vaccination. This chain joins TRBV6-1 and TRBJ2-7, with D unclear. The source is a man between 50 and 59 years old who received an inactivated influenza vaccine. CDR3 DNA sequence: TGTGCCAGCAGCGCTGTTCCATACGAGCAGTACTTC. This gives the protein CASSAVPYEQYF.